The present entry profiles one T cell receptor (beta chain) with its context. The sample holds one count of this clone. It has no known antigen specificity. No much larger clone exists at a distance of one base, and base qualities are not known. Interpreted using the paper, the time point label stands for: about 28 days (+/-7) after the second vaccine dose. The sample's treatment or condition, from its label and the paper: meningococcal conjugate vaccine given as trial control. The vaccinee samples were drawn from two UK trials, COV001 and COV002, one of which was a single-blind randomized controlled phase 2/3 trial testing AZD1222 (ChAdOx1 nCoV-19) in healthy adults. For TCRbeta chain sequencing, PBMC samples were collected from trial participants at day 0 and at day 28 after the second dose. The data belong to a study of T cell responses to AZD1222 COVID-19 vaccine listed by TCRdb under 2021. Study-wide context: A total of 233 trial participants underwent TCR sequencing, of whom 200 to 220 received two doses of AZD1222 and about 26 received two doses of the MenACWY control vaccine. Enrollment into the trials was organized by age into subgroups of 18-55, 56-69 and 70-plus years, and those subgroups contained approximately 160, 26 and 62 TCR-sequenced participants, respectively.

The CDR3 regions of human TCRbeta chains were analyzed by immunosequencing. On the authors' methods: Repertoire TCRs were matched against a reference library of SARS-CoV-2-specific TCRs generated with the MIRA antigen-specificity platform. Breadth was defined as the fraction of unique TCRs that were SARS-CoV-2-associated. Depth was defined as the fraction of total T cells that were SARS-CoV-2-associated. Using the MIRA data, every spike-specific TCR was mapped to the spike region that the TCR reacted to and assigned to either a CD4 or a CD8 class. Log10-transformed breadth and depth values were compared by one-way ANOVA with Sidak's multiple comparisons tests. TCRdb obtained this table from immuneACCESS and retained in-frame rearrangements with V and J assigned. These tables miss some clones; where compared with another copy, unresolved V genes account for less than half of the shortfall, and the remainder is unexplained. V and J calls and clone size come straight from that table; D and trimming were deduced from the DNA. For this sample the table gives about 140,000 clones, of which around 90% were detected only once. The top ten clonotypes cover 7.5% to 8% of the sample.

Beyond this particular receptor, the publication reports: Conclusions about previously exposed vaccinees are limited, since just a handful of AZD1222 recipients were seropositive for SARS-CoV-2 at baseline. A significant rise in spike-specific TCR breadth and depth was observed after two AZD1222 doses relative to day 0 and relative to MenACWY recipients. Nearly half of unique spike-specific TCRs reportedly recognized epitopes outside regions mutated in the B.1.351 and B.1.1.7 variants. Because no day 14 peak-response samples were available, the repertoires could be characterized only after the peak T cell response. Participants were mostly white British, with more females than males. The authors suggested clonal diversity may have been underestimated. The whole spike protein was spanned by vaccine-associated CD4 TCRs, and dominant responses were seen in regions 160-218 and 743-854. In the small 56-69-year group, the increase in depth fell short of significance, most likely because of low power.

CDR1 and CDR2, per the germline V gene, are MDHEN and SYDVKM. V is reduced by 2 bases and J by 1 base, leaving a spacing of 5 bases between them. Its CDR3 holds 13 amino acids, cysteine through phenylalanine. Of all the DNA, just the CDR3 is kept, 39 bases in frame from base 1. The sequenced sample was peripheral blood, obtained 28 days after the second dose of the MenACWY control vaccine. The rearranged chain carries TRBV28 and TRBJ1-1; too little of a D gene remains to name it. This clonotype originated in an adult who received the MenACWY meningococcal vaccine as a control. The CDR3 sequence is CASSLPGNTEAFF. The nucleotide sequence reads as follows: TGTGCCAGCAGTTTACCGGGGAACACTGAAGCTTTCTTT.